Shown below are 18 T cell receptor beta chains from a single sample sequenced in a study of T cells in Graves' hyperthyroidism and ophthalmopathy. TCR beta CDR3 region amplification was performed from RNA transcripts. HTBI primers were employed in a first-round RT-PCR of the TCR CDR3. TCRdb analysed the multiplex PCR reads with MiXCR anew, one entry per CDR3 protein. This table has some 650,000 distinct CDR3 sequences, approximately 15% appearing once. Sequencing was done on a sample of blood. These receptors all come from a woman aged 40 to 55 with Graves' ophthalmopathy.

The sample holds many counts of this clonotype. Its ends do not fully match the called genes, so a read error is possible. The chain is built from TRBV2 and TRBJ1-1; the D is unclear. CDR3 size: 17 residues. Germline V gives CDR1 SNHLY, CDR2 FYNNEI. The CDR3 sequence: CASSEARSYQPNSEAFF. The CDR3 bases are TGTGCCAGCAGTGAAGCCCGGTCGTATCAACCCAACAGTGAAGCTTTCTTT.

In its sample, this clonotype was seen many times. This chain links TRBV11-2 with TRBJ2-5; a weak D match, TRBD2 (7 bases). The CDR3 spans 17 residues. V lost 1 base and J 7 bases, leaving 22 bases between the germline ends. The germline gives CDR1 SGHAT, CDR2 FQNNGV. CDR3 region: CASSLGPLRGPEGTQYF. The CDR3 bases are TGTGCCAGCAGCTTAGGCCCGTTGCGGGGGCCGGAGGGGACCCAGTACTTC.

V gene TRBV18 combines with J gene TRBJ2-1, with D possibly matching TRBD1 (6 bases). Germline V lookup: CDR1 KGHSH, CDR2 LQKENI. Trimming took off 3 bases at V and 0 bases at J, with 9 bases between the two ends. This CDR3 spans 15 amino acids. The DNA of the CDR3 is TGTGCCAGCTCACCCCTACAGGGCTCCTACAATGAGCAGTTCTTC. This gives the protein CASSPLQGSYNEQFF.

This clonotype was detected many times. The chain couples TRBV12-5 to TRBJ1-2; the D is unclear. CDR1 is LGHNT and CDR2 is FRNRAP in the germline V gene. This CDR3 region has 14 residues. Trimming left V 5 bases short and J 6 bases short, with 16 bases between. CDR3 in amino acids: CASGLPASVNGYTF. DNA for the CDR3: TGTGCTAGTGGTCTACCCGCATCGGTAAATGGCTACACCTTC.

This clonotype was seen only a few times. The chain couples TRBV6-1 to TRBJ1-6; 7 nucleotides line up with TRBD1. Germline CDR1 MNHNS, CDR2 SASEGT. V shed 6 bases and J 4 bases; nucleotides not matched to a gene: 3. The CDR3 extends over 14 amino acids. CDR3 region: CASSGTAYNSPLHF. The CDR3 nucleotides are TGTGCCAGCAGCGGGACAGCATATAATTCACCCCTCCACTTT.

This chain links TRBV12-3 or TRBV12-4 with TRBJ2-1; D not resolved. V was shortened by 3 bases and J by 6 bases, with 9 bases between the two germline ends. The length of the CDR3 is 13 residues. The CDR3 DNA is TGTGCCAGCAGTTTGCGGCGCCTCAATGAGCAGTTCTTC. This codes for CASSLRRLNEQFF.

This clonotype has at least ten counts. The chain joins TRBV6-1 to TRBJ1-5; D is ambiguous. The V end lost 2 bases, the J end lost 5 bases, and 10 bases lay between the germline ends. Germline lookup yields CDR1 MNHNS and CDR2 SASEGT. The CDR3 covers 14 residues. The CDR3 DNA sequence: TGTGCCAGCAGTGAACAACACCTAGATCAGCCCCAGCATTTT. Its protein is CASSEQHLDQPQHF.

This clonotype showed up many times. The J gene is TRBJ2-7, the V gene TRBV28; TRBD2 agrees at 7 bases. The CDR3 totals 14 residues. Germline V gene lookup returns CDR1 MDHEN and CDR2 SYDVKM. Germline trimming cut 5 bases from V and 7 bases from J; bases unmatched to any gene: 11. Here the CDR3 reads CASSQSGLGSEQYF. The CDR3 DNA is TGTGCCAGCAGTCAATCAGGACTAGGGAGTGAGCAGTACTTC.

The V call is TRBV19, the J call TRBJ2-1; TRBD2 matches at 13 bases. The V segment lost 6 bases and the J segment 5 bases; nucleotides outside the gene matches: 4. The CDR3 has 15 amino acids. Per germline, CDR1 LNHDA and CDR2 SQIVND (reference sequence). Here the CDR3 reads CASRVLAGGDNEQFF. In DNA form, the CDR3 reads TGTGCCAGTAGGGTACTAGCGGGAGGGGACAATGAGCAGTTCTTC.

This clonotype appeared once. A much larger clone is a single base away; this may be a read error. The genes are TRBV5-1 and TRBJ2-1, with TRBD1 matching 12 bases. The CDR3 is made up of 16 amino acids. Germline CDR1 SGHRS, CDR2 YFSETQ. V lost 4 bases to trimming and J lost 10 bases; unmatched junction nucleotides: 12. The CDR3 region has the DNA TGCGCCAGCAGCCCTGGACCGGGACAGGGGGCTGGCGAGCAGTTCTTC. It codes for CASSPGPGQGAGEQFF.

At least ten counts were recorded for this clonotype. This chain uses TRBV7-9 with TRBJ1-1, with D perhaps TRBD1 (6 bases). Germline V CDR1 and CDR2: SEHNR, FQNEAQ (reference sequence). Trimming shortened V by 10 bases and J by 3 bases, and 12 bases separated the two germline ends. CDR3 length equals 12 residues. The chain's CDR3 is CATRGTYTEAFF. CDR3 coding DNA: TGTGCCACCAGGGGTACGTACACTGAAGCTTTCTTT.

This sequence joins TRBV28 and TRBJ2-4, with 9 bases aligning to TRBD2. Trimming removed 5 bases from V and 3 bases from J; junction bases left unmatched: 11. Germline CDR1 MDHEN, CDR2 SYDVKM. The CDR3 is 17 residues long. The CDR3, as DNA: TGTGCCAGCAGTGACGCGGGGGGGGGGATCGGCAAAAACATTCAGTACTTC. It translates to CASSDAGGGIGKNIQYF.

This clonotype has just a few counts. Written as DNA, the CDR3 is TGTGCCAGCAGCTTAAACAGAAGTAACTATGGCTACACCTTC. Its protein is CASSLNRSNYGYTF. The V call is TRBV7-9, the J call TRBJ1-2, with D hard to call. This CDR3 comprises 14 residues. Trimming cost V 2 bases and J 1 base, with 8 bases left between them. Looked up from germline, CDR1 is SEHNR and CDR2 is FQNEAQ (reference sequence).

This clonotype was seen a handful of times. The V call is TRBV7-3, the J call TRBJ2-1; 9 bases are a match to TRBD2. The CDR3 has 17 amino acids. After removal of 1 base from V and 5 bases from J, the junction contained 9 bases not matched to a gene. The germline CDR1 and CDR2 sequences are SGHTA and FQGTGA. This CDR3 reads CASSLMAGGYPNNEQFF. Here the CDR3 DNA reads TGTGCCAGCAGCTTAATGGCGGGAGGGTACCCTAACAATGAGCAGTTCTTC.

The DNA of the CDR3 is TGTGCCACCAGTGATCGGACTAGTACCGCCGAGACCCAGTACTTC. As protein: CATSDRTSTAETQYF. The chain links TRBV24-1 to TRBJ2-5, with 7 bases identical to TRBD2. V dropped 3 bases and J dropped 5; count of bases not matched to a gene: 8. The CDR3 extends over 15 amino acids. CDR1 and CDR2 from the germline V gene are KGHDR and SFDVKD.

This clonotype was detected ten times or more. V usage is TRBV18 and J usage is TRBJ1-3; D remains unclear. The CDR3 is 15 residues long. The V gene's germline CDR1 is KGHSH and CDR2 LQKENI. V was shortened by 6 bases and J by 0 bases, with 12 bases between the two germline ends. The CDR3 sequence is CASSHSASSGNTIYF. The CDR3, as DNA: TGTGCCAGCTCCCACTCCGCCAGCTCTGGAAACACCATATATTTT.

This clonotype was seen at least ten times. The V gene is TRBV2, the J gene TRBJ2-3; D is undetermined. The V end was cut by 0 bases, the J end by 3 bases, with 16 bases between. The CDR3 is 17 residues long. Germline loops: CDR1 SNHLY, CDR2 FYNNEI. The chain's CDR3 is CASSEAAGIFTTDTQYF. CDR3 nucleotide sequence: TGTGCCAGCAGTGAAGCGGCAGGAATTTTTACTACAGATACGCAGTATTTT.

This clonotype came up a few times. The CDR3 DNA follows: TGCAGCGTTGAGTCAGGCGGCTACACCTTC. Translated: CSVESGGYTF. The gene calls are TRBV29-1 and TRBJ1-2; unclear D gene. V was clipped by 3 bases and J by 8 bases, with 7 bases between them. The germline CDR1 and CDR2 sequences are SQVTM and ANQGSEA. The length of the CDR3 is 10 residues. The complete variable domain, with remaining parts taken from reference TRBV29-1 and TRBJ1-2, reads SAVISQKPSRDICQRGTSLTIQCQVDSQVTMMFWYRQQPGQSLTLIATANQGSEATYESGFVIDKFPISRPNLTFSTLTVSNMSPEDSSIYLCSVESGGYTFGSGTRLTVV.